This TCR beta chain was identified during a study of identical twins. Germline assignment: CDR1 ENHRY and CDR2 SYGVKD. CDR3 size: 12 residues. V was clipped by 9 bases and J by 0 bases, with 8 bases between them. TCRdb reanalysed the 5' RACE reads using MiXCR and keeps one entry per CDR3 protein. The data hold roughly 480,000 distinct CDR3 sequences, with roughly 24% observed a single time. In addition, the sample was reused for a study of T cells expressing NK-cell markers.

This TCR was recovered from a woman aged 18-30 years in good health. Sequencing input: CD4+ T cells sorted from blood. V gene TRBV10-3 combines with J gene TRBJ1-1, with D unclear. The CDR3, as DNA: TGTGCCATTCGGGAGGTGAACACTGAAGCTTTCTTT. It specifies CAIREVNTEAFF.